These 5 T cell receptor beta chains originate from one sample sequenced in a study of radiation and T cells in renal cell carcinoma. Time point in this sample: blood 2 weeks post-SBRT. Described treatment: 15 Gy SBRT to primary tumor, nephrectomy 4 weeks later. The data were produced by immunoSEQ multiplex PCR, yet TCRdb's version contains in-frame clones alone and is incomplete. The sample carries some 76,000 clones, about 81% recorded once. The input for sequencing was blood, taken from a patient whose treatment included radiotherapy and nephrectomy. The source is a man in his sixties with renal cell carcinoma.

CDR3 bases: TGTGCCAGCAGCCAGGGACTAGCGGGAGTGGAGACCCAGTACTTC. Protein sequence: CASSQGLAGVETQYF. The J gene is TRBJ2-5, the V gene TRBV4-2, with 14 positions matching TRBD2. The CDR3 spans 15 residues. V gave up 3 bases and J gave up 5 bases; unmatched junction bases: 2. Germline CDR1 is LGHNA and CDR2 is YNFKEQ.

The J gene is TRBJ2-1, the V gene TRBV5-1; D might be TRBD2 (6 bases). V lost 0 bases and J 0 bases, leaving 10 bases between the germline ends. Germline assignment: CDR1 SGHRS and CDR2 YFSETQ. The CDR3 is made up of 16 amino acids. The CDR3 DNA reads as TGCGCCAGCAGCTTGGCGTCGGGGGTCTCCTACAATGAGCAGTTCTTC. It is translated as CASSLASGVSYNEQFF.

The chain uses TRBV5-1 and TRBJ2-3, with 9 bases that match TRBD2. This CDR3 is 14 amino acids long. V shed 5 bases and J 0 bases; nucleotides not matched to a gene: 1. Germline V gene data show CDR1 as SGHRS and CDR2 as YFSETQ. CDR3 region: CASRLAGSTDTQYF. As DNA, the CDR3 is TGCGCCAGCAGGCTAGCGGGGAGCACAGATACGCAGTATTTT.

The CDR3 loop reads CASSQDSGSYNEQFF. The CDR3 nucleotides are TGCGCCAGCAGCCAAGATAGCGGCTCCTACAATGAGCAGTTCTTC. This sequence joins TRBV4-3 and TRBJ2-1; tentative D call: TRBD2 (6 bases). Trimming left V 0 bases short and J 0 bases short, with 6 bases between. Germline V gives CDR1 LGHNA, CDR2 YSLEER. The CDR3 length is 15 residues.

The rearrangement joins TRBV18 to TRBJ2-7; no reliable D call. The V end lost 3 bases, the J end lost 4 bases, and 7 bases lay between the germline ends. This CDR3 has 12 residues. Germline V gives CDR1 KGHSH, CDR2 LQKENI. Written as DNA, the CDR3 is TGTGCCAGCTCACCCGGTCTATACGAGCAGTACTTC. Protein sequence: CASSPGLYEQYF.